This T cell receptor (beta chain) appears in the sequencing data of a study of blood T cell repertoires in COVID-19 (dated by TCRdb to the early 2020s). Broadly, across the study: The collaborator samples originated in the United States, Italy and Spain and spanned the acute and convalescent phases of COVID-19. The prospective study material was composed of cDNA or gDNA derived from T cells, B-cell-depleted T cells, or PBMCs. The dataset comprised deeply sampled blood TCRbeta repertoires from subjects exposed to, actively infected with, or recovered from COVID-19. A freely available public database, intended as a resource for researchers studying the immune response to SARS-CoV-2, is where the repertoires were released. The samples were drawn from two sources: the first 160 participants of the ongoing ImmuneRACE study, and some 1,300 subjects contributed by 6 global collaborators. The sample metadata nearly always contained a de-identified subject ID, COVID-19 status, age in years and sex. Where available, HLA class I and class II types were taken from metadata supplied by the sample provider and were not determined by assay-based typing. Points the paper makes about the study in general: How much clinical and demographic metadata was included differed by source and by participant, and the metadata was provided uncurated.

In the prospective study, participants were about 18 to 100 years old, resided in fewer than 25 geographic areas of the United States, and were enrolled through a virtual design. Cohort assignment in the prospective study relied on participant-reported clinical history from a screening survey and a study questionnaire. ImmuneRACE Cohort 3 recovered participants were defined by two consecutive negative NP/OP PCR tests, healthcare professional clearance, or symptom resolution. In the prospective study, whole blood, serum and a nasopharyngeal or oropharyngeal swab were collected from each participant by mobile phlebotomists. Participants in the prospective study had the option to provide additional blood draws and questionnaires over an approximately two-month period. Before DNA extraction, prospective study blood samples were shipped either frozen or at room temperature. With respect to this clone: Its antigen target is currently unknown. Per-base quality was not reported, and no clone a single base away is much larger than it.

The immunoSEQ Assay, a bias-controlled multiplex PCR, was used to amplify TCRbeta CDR3 regions from genomic DNA. Per the original workflow: The number of nucleated cells in each sample was estimated from the amplification of reference gene primers within the assay. To quantify the absolute abundance of each unique TCRbeta CDR3 rearrangement, sequence reads were collapsed and filtered. Productive Simpson clonality was computed per sample as the square root of Simpson's diversity index over productive rearrangements. As stored in TCRdb, this immuneACCESS dataset retains in-frame rearrangements with V and J assigned. A fraction of the clones does not appear; measured against another copy, unresolved V genes explain less than half of the discrepancy, and the remainder lacks a known reason. V, J and clone size reflect that table, while D and trimming were determined from the DNA. This sample has 400,000 or so clones in its table, and 80% to 95% of those were observed once. Together, the top ten hold under 0.7% of the sample.

Relative to germline, V is 2 bases shorter and J is 3 bases shorter, with 17 bases between their ends. Looking up the germline V gene yields CDR1 MDHEN and CDR2 SYDVKM. The CDR3 contains 17 residues, cysteine and phenylalanine counted. Only the CDR3 region is kept as DNA, spanning 51 bases read in frame from base 1. This sequence was found in a man younger than 30 who had recovered from COVID-19. The sample consisted of PBMCs or T cells enriched from blood (not recorded which). Recombination joined TRBV28 with TRBJ1-5; matching of 6 bases hints at TRBD1 as the D gene. The DNA sequence follows: TGTGCCAGCAGTTTAATCATCAACAGGGACCACAATCAGCCCCAGCATTTT. This encodes CASSLIINRDHNQPQHF.